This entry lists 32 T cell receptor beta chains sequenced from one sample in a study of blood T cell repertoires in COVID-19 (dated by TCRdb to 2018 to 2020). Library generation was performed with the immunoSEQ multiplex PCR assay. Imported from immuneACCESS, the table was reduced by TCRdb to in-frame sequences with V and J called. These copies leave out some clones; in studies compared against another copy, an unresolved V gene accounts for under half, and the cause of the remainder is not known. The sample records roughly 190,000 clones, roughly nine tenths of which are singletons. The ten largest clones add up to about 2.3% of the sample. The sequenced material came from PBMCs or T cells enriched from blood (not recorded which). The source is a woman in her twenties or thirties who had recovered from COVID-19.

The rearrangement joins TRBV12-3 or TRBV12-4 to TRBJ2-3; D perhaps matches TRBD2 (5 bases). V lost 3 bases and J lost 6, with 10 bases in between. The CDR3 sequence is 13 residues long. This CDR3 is CASSLVSGDTQYF. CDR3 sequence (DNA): TGTGCCAGCAGTTTGGTTTCGGGGGATACGCAGTATTTT.

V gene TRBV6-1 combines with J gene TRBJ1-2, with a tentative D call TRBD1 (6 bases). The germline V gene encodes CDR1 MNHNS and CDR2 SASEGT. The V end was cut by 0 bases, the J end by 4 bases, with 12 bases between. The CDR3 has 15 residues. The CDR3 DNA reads TGTGCCAGCAGTGAAGCTGCAGGGGAGACCTATGGCTACACCTTC. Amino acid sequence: CASSEAAGETYGYTF.

This chain's CDR3 is CATRMGQGMNTEAFF. The CDR3 region has the DNA TGTGCCACCCGTATGGGGCAAGGAATGAACACTGAAGCTTTCTTT. This chain links TRBV19 with TRBJ1-1, with D possibly being TRBD1 (5 bases). This CDR3 has 15 amino acids. Germline V gene sequence: CDR1 LNHDA, CDR2 SQIVND (reference sequence). Trimming took off 10 bases at V and 0 bases at J, with 18 bases between the two ends.

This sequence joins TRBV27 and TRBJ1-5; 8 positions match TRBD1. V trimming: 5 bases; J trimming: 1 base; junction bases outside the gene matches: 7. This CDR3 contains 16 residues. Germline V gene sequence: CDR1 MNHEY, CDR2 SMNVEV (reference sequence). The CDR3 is CASSPGQGLSNQPQHF. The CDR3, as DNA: TGTGCCAGCAGTCCCGGACAGGGTCTAAGCAATCAGCCCCAGCATTTT.

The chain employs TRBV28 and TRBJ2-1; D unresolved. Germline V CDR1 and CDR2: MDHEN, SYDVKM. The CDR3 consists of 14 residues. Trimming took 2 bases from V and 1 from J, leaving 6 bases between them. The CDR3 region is CASSLARSYNEQFF. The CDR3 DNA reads TGTGCCAGCAGTTTAGCGCGTTCCTACAATGAGCAGTTCTTC.

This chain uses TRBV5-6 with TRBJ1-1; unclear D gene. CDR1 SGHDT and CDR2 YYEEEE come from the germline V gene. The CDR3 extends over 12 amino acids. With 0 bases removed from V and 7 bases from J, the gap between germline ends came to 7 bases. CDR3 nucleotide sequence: TGTGCCAGCAGCTTGGTGGGCCGTGAAGCTTTCTTT. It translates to CASSLVGREAFF.

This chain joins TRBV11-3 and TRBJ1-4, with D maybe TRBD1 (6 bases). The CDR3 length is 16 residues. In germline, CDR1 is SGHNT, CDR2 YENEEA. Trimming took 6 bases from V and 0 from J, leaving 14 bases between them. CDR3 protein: CASRQTGYATNEKLFF. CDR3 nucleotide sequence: TGTGCCAGCAGACAGACAGGTTACGCAACTAATGAAAAACTGTTTTTT.

CDR3 region: CASSVGGGELFF. In DNA, the CDR3 is TGTGCCAGCAGCGTAGGAGGCGGGGAGCTGTTTTTT. The V call is TRBV9, the J call TRBJ2-2; unclear D gene. The CDR3 is 12 amino acids. Germline lookup yields CDR1 SGDLS and CDR2 YYNGEE. Trimming stripped 0 bases from V and 7 bases from J, with 4 bases between.

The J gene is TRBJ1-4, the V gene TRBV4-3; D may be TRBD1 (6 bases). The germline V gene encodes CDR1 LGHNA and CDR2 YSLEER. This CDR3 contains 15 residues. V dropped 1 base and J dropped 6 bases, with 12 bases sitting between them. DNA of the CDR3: TGCGCCAGCAGCCAAGCATTGGACAGATATGAAAAACTGTTTTTT. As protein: CASSQALDRYEKLFF.

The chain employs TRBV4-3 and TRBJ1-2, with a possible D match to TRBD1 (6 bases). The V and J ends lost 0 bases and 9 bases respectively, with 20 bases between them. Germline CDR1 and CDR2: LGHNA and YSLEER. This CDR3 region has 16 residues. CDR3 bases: TGCGCCAGCAGCCAAGATCCCAGGGGCGAATATCGGAGCTACACCTTC. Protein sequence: CASSQDPRGEYRSYTF.

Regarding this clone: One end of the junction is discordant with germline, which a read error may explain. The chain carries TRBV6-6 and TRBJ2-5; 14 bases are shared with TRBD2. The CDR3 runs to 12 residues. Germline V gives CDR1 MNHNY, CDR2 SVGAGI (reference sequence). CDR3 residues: CASERTSGRLDF. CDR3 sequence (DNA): TGTGCCAGCGAGCGGACTAGCGGGAGGTTGGACTTC.

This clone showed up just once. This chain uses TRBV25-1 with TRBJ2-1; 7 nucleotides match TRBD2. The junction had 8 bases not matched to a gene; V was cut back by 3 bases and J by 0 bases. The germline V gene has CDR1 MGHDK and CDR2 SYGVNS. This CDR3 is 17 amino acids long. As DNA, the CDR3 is TGTGCCAGCAGTGATCCTCTAGCGGCCAGCTCCTACAATGAGCAGTTCTTC. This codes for CASSDPLAASSYNEQFF.

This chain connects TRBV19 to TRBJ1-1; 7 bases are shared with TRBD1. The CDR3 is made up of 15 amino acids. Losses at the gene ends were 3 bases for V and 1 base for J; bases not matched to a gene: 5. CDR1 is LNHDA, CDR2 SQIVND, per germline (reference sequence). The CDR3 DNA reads TGTGCCAGTAGTATGAGGGGGCACGGGAACACTGAAGCTTTCTTT. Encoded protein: CASSMRGHGNTEAFF.

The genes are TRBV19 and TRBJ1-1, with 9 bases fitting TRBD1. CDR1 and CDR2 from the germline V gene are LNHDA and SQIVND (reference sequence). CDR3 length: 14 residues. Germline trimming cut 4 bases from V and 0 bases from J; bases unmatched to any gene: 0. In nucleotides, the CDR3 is TGTGCCAGTAGTAGACAGGGGGTGAACACTGAAGCTTTCTTT. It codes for CASSRQGVNTEAFF.

Here the CDR3 DNA reads TGTGCCAGCAACACACCCCAGGGGGTGAACACTGAAGCTTTCTTT. Amino acids: CASNTPQGVNTEAFF. The chain employs TRBV2 and TRBJ1-1, with TRBD1 matching 7 bases. Germline-derived CDR1 and CDR2 are SNHLY and FYNNEI. Trimming cost V 7 bases and J 0 bases; bases outside gene matches: 8. The CDR3 contains 15 residues.

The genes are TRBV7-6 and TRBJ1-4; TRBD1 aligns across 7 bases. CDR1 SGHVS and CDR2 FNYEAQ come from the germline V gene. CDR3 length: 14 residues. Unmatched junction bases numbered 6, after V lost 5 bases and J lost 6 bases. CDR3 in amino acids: CASSNRGRDEKLFF. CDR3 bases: TGTGCCAGCAGCAACAGGGGTAGGGATGAAAAACTGTTTTTT.

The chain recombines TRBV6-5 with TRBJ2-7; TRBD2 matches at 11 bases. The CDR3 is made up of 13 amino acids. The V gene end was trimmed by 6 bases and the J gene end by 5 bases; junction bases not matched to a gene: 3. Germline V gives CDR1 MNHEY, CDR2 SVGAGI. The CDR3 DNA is TGTGCCAGCAGGCGACTAGCGGGAAACGAGCAGTACTTC. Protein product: CASRRLAGNEQYF.

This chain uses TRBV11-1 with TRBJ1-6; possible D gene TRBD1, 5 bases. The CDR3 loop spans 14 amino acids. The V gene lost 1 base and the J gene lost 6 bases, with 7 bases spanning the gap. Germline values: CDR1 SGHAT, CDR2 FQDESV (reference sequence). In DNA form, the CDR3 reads TGTGCCAGCAGCTTAGGGGGCAGTAATTCACCCCTCCACTTT. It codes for CASSLGGSNSPLHF.

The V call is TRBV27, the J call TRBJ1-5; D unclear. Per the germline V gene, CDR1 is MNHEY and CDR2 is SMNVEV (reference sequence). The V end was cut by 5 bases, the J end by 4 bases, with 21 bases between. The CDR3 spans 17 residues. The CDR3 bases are TGTGCCAGCAGTACCTCTATTATCCGCGGCTTAAATCAGCCCCAGCATTTT. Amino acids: CASSTSIIRGLNQPQHF.

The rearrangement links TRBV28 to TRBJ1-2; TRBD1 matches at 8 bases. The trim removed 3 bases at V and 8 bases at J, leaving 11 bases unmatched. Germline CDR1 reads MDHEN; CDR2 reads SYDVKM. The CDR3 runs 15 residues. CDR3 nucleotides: TGTGCCAGCAGTTTTCCCAAGTCGACAGGGGAGGGCTACACCTTC. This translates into CASSFPKSTGEGYTF.

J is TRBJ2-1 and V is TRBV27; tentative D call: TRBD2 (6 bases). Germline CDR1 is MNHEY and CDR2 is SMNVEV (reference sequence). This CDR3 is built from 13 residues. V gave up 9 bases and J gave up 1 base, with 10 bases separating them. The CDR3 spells CASGRGSYNEQFF. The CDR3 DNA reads TGTGCCAGTGGGCGGGGTTCCTACAATGAGCAGTTCTTC.

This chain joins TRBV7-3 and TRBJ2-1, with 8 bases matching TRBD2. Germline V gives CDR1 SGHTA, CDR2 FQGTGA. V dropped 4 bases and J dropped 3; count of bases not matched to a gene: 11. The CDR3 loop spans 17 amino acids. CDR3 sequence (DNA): TGTGCCAGCAGCTATCGGACTAGCTCGGTCGACTACAATGAGCAGTTCTTC. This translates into CASSYRTSSVDYNEQFF.

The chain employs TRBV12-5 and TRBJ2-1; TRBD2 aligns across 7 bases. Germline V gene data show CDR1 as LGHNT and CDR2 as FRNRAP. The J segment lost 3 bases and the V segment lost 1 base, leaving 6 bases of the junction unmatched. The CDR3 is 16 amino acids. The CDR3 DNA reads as TGTGCTAGTGGTTTGGGAGAAACTAGCGTCTACAATGAGCAGTTCTTC. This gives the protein CASGLGETSVYNEQFF. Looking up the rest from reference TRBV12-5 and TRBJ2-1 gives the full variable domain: DARVTQTPRHKVTEMGQEVTMRCQPILGHNTVFWYRQTMMQGLELLAYFRNRAPLDDSGMPKDRFSAEMPDATLATLKIQPSEPRDSAVYFCASGLGETSVYNEQFFGPGTRLTVL.

The CDR3 nucleotides read TGTGCCAGCAGACAGACCACAGATACGCAGTATTTT. Translating gives CASRQTTDTQYF. The rearrangement links TRBV12-3 or TRBV12-4 to TRBJ2-3; D is uncertain. This CDR3 spans 12 amino acids. The V gene lost 6 bases and the J gene lost 2 bases, with 6 bases spanning the gap.

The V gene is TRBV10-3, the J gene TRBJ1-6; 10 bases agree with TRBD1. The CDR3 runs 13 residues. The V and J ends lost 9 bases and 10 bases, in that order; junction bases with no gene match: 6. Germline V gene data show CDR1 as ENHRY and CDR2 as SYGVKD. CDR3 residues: CAIAGTGDSPLHF. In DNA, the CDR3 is TGTGCCATTGCCGGGACAGGGGACTCACCCCTCCACTTT.

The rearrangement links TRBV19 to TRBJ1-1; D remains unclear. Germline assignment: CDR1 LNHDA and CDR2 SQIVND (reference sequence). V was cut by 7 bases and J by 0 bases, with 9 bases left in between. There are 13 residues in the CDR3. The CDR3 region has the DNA TGTGCCAGTAAGCTAACAGTGAACACTGAAGCTTTCTTT. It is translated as CASKLTVNTEAFF.

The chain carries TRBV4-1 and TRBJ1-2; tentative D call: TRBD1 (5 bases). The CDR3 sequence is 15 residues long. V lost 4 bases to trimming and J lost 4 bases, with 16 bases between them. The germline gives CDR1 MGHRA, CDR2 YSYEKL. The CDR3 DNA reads TGCGCCAGCAGCCCTACGATGGGGGGGGTCTATGGCTACACCTTC. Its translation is CASSPTMGGVYGYTF.

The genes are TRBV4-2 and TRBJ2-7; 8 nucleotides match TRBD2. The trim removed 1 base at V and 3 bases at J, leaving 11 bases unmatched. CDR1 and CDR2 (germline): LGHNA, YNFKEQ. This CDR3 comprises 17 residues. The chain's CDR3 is CASSQGSAGRGGYEQYF. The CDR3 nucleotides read TGTGCCAGCAGCCAAGGTTCCGCCGGACGGGGGGGCTACGAGCAGTACTTC.

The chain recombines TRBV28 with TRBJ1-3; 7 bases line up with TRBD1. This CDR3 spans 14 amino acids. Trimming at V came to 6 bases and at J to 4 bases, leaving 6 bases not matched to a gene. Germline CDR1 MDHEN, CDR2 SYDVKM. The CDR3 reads CASSLTGVGNTIYF. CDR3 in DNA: TGTGCCAGCAGCCTAACAGGGGTCGGAAACACCATATATTTT. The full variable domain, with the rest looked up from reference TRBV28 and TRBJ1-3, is DVKVTQSSRYLVKRTGEKVFLECVQDMDHENMFWYRQDPGLGLRLIYFSYDVKMKEKGDIPEGYSVSREKKERFSLILESASTNQTSMYLCASSLTGVGNTIYFGEGSWLTVV.

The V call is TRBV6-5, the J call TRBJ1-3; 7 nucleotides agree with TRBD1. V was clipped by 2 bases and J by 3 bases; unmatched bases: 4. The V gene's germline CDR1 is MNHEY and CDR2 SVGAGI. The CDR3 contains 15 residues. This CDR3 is CASSYLAGGGNTIYF. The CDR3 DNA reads TGTGCCAGCAGTTACCTGGCAGGGGGTGGAAACACCATATATTTT.

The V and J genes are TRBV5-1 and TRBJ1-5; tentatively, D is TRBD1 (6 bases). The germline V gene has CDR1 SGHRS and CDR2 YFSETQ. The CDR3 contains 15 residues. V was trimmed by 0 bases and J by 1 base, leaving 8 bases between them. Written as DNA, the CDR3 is TGCGCCAGCAGCTTGGGTGGACAGAGCAATCAGCCCCAGCATTTT. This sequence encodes CASSLGGQSNQPQHF.

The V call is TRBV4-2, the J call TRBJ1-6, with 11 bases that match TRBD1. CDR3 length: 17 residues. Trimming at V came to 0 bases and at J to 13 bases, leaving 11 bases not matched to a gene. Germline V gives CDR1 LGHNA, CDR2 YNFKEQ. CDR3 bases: TGTGCCAGCAGCCAAGATGGAAGGACAGGGGGCAGATGGCCCCTCCACTTT. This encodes CASSQDGRTGGRWPLHF.